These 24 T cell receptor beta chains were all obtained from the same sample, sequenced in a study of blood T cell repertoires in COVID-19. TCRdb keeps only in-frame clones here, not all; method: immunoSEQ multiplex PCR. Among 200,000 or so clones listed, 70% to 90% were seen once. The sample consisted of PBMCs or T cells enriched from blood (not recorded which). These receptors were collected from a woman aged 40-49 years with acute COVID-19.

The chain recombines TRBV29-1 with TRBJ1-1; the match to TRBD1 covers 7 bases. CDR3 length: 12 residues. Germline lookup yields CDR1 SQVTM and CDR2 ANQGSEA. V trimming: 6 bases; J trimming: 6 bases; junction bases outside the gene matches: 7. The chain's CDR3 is CSVARQGAEAFF. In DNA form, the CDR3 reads TGCAGCGTCGCCCGACAGGGCGCTGAAGCTTTCTTT.

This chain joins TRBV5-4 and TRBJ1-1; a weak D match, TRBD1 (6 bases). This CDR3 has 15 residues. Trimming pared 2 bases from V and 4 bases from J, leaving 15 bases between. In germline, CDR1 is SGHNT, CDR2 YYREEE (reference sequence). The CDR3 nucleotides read TGTGCCAGCAGCTTACCGGCGTCAGGGGTCACTGAAGCTTTCTTT. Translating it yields CASSLPASGVTEAFF. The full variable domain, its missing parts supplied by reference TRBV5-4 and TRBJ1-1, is ETGVTQSPTHLIKTRGQQVTLRCSSQSGHNTVSWYQQALGQGPQFIFQYYREEENGRGNFPPRFSGLQFPNYSSELNVNALELDDSALYLCASSLPASGVTEAFFGQGTRLTVV.

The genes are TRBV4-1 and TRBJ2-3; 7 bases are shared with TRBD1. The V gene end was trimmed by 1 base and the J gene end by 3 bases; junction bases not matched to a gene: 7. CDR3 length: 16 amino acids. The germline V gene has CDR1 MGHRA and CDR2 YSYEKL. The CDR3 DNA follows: TGCGCCAGCAGCCAAGGACAGGGATTATCGACAGATACGCAGTATTTT. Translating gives CASSQGQGLSTDTQYF.

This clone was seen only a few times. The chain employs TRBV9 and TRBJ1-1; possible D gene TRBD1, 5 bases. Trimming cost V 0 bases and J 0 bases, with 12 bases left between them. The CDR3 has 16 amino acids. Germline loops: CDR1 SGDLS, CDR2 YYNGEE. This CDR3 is CASSVGIGELNTEAFF. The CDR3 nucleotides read TGTGCCAGCAGCGTAGGTATAGGGGAACTGAACACTGAAGCTTTCTTT. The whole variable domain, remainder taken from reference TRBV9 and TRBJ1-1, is DSGVTQTPKHLITATGQRVTLRCSPRSGDLSVYWYQQSLDQGLQFLIQYYNGEERAKGNILERFSAQQFPDLHSELNLSSLELGDSALYFCASSVGIGELNTEAFFGQGTRLTVV.

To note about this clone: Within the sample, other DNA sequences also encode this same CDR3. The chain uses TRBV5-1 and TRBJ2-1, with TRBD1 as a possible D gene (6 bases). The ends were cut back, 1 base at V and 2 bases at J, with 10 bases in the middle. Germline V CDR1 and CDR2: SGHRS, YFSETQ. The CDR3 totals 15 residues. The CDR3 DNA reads TGCGCCAGCAGCTTGACCGGGACAACCTACAATGAGCAGTTCTTC. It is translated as CASSLTGTTYNEQFF.

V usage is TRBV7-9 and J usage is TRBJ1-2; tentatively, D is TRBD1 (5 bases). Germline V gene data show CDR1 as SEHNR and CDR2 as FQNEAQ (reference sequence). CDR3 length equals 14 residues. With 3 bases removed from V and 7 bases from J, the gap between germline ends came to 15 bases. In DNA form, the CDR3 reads TGTGCCAGCAGCTTGCGGGGCAGTGACCGTGGCTACACCTTC. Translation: CASSLRGSDRGYTF.

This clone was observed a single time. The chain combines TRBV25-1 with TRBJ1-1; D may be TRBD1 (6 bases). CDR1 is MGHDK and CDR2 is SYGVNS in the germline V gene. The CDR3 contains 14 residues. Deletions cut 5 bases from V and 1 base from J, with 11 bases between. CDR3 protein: CASSLQGRNTEAFF. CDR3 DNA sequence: TGTGCCAGCAGTTTACAGGGCCGGAACACTGAAGCTTTCTTT.

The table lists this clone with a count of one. The chain's CDR3 is CASSIPSGGASEQFF. The CDR3 coding sequence is TGTGCCAGTAGTATTCCGAGCGGGGGGGCTAGTGAGCAGTTCTTC. The chain employs TRBV19 and TRBJ2-1, with 10 bases fitting TRBD2. Germline V gives CDR1 LNHDA, CDR2 SQIVND (reference sequence). With 3 bases clipped from V and 9 bases from J, the junction kept 8 bases outside the gene matches. CDR3 size: 15 residues. Using reference TRBV19 and TRBJ2-1 for the parts outside the CDR3, the full variable domain is DGGITQSPKYLFRKEGQNVTLSCEQNLNHDAMYWYRQDPGQGLRLIYYSQIVNDFQKGDIAEGYSVSREKKESFPLTVTSAQKNPTAFYLCASSIPSGGASEQFFGPGTRLTVL.

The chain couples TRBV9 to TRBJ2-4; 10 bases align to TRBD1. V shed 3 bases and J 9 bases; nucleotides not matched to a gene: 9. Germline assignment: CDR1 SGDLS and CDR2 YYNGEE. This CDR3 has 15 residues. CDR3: CASSALRGQGGIQYF. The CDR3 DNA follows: TGTGCCAGCAGCGCCCTTCGCGGACAGGGGGGCATTCAGTACTTC.

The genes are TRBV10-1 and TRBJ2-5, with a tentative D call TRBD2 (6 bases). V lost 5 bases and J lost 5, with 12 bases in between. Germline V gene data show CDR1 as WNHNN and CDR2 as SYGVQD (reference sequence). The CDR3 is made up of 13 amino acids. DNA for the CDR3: TGCGCCAGCAGTAGGAGGGTTCGGGAGACCCAGTACTTC. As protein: CASSRRVRETQYF.

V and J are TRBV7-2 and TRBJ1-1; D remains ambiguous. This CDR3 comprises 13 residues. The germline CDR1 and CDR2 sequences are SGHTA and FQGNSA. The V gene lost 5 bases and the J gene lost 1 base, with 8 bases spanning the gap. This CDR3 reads CASSTRQNTEAFF. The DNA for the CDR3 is TGTGCCAGCAGCACTCGACAGAACACTGAAGCTTTCTTT.

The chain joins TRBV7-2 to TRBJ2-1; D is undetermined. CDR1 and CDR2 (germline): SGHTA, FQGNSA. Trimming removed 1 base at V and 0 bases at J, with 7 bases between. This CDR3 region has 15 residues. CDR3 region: CASSLVPNSYNEQFF. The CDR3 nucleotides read TGTGCCAGCAGCTTAGTTCCAAACTCCTACAATGAGCAGTTCTTC.

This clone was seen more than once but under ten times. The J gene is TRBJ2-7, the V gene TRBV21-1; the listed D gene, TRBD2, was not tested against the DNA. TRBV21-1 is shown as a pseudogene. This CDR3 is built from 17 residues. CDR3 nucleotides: TGTGCCAGCAGCAAAGTTCGGAGCGGGAGGGCCAACTACGAGCAGTACGTC. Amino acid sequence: CASSKVRSGRANYEQYV.

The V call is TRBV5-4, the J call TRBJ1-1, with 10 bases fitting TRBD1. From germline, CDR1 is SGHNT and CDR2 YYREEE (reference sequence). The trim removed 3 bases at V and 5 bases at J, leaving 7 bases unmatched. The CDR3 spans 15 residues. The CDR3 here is CASSSPGQGLTEAFF. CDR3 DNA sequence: TGTGCCAGCAGCTCCCCGGGACAGGGGTTGACTGAAGCTTTCTTT.

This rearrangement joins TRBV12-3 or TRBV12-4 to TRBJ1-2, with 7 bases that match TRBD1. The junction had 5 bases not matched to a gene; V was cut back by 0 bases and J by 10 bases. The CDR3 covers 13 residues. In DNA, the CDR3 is TGTGCCAGCAGTTTAGCGCGCGGGACAGACTACACCTTC. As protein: CASSLARGTDYTF.

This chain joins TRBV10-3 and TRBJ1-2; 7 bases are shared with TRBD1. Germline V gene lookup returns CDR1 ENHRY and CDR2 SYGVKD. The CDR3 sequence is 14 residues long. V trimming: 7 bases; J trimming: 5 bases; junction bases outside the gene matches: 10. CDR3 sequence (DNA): TGTGCCATCAACGGCCCTTCGACAGGGTATGGCTACACCTTC. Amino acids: CAINGPSTGYGYTF.

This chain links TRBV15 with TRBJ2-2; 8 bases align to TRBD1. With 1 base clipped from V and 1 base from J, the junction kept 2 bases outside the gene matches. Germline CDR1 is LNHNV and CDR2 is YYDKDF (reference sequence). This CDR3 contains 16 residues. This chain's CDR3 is CATSRAGQENTGELFF. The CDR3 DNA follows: TGTGCCACCAGCAGAGCGGGACAGGAGAACACCGGGGAGCTGTTTTTT. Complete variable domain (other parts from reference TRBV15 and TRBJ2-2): DAMVIQNPRYQVTQFGKPVTLSCSQTLNHNVMYWYQQKSSQAPKLLFHYYDKDFNNEADTPDNFQSRRPNTSFCFLDIRSPGLGDTAMYLCATSRAGQENTGELFFGEGSRLTVL.

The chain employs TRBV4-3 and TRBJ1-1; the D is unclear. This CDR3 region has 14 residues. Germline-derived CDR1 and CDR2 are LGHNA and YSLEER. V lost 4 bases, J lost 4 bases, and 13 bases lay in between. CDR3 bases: TGCGCCAGCAGCCCTATCTATGGTTCCACTGAAGCTTTCTTT. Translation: CASSPIYGSTEAFF.

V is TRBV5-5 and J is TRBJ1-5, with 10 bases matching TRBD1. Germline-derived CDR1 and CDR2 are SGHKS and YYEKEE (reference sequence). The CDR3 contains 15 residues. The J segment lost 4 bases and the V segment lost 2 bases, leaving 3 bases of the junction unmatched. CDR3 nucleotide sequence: TGTGCCAGCAGCTTCGGGACAGGGGTAAATCAGCCCCAGCATTTT. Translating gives CASSFGTGVNQPQHF.

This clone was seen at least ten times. The CDR3 nucleotides read TGTGCCACCAGTCCGAACGAAGGGACAGGGACGGGCAATCAGCCCCAGCATTTT. Protein: CATSPNEGTGTGNQPQHF. The chain carries TRBV24-1 and TRBJ1-5; TRBD1 agrees at 9 bases. Germline CDR1 and CDR2: KGHDR and SFDVKD. The CDR3 loop spans 18 amino acids. Germline trimming cut 6 bases from V and 2 bases from J; bases unmatched to any gene: 13.

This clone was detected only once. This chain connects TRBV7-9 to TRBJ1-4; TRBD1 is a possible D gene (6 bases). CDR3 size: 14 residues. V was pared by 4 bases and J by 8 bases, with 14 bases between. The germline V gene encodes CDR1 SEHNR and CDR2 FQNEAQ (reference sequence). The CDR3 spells CASSSTGIREKLFF. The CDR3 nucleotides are TGTGCCAGCAGCTCAACAGGGATTCGCGAAAAACTGTTTTTT.

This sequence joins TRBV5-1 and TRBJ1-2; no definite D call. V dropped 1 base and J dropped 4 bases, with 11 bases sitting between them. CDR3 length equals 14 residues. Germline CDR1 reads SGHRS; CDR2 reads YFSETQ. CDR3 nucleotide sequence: TGCGCCAGCAGCTTGACCACAAGTATCTATGGCTACACCTTC. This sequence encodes CASSLTTSIYGYTF.

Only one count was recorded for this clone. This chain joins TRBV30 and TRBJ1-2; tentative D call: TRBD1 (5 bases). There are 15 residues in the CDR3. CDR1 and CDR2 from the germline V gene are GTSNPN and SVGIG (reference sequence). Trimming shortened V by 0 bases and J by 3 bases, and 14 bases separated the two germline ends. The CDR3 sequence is CAWSVSGKGYYGYTF. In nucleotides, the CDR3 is TGTGCCTGGAGTGTTAGCGGAAAGGGGTACTATGGCTACACCTTC.

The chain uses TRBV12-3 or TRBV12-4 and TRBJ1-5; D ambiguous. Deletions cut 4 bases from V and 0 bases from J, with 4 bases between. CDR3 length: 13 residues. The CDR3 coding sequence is TGTGCCAGCAGTTCTTATAGCAATCAGCCCCAGCATTTT. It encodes CASSSYSNQPQHF.